The rows below give T cell receptor beta chains drawn from one sample of a study of control samples from healthy donors and cancer patients. The method was immunoSEQ multiplex PCR; TCRdb's version includes in-frame clones alone and lacks a portion of them. Among some 120,000 clones listed, 75% to 90% were seen once. The sequencing sample was made of PBMCs. The origin of the receptors is a woman aged 45-60 years with colorectal cancer. CDR3s include the opening cysteine and the closing phenylalanine or tryptophan. Each record gives: V gene, D gene, J gene, clone size, CDR3 protein, CDR3 DNA. D genes are given only for firm matches. The size entry is marked missing in some rows and otherwise reads once, few, many or a size class.

TRBV5-1	TRBD1	TRBJ1-2	NA	CASSLTGADYGYTF	TGCGCCAGCAGCCTGACAGGGGCAGACTATGGCTACACCTTC
TRBV7-3	TRBD2	TRBJ2-3	NA	CASSITGTSGGATDTQYF	TGTGCCAGCAGTATAACCGGGACTAGCGGGGGGGCAACAGATACGCAGTATTTT
TRBV29-1	TRBD1	TRBJ2-7	NA	CSVRDRGTYEQYF	TGCAGCGTCAGAGACAGGGGCACCTACGAGCAGTACTTC
TRBV28	NA	TRBJ2-7	NA	CRGRHEQYF	TGTCGGGGAAGGCACGAGCAGTACTTC
TRBV3-1/TRBV3-2	TRBD1	TRBJ1-6	few	CASSQYPSGTGDSPLHF	TGTGCCAGCAGCCAGTACCCATCCGGGACAGGGGATTCACCCCTCCACTTT
TRBV11-2	NA	TRBJ2-5	few	CASSWAGWETQYF	TGTGCCAGCAGCTGGGCAGGGTGGGAGACCCAGTACTTC
TRBV27	NA	TRBJ2-7	once	CASRSGQNNHWEQYF	TGTGCCAGCAGGTCGGGGCAGAATAACCATTGGGAGCAGTACTTC
TRBV28	NA	TRBJ1-6	NA	CASSFCLGVVCNSPLHF	TGTGCCAGCAGTTTTTGTTTGGGGGTTGTTTGTAATTCACCCCTCCACTTT
TRBV19	TRBD1	TRBJ1-1	NA	CASSIGTANTEAFF	TGTGCCAGTAGTATCGGGACAGCGAACACTGAAGCTTTCTTT
TRBV18	NA	TRBJ1-1	NA	CASSPGQAEAFF	TGTGCCAGCTCTCCAGGACAAGCTGAAGCTTTCTTT
TRBV10-3	NA	TRBJ2-1	NA	CAIRSLQGSSYNEQFF	TGTGCCATCAGGTCCCTTCAGGGTAGCTCCTACAATGAGCAGTTCTTC
TRBV5-1	TRBD1	TRBJ2-1	NA	CASSLQGAGEQFF	TGCGCCAGCAGCCTACAGGGGGCTGGGGAGCAGTTCTTC
TRBV27	NA	TRBJ1-6	NA	CASRTLLNSPLHF	TGTGCCAGCAGGACCCTACTCAATTCACCCCTCCACTTT
TRBV28	NA	TRBJ2-4	once	CASSLWVLAKNIQYF	TGTGCCAGCAGTTTATGGGTTTTAGCCAAAAACATTCAGTACTTC
TRBV24-1	NA	TRBJ2-1	NA	CATSGRPYNEQFF	TGTGCCACCAGTGGCCGCCCCTACAATGAGCAGTTCTTC